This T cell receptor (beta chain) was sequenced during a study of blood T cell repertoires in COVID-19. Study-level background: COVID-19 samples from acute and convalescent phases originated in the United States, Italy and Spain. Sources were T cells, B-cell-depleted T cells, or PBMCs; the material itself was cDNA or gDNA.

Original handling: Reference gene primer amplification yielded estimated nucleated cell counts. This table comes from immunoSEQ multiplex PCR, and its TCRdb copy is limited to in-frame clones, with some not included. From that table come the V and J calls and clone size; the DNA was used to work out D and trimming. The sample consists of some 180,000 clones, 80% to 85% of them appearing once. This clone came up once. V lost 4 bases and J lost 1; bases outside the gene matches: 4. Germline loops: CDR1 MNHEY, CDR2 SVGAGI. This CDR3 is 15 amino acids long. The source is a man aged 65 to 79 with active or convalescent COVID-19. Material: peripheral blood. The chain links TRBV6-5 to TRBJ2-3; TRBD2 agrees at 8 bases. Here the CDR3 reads CASSWGTRGTDTQYF. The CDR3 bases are TGTGCCAGCAGTTGGGGGACTAGGGGCACAGATACGCAGTATTTT.